The present entry profiles one T cell receptor beta chain with its context. As yet, its antigen is unknown. The PCR was carried out with 60 Vbeta primers and 13 Jbeta primers. Sequencing used immunoSEQ multiplex PCR; TCRdb keeps in-frame clones, though not all of them. The sample includes approximately 180,000 clones, more than 60% seen only once; the top ten take under 3%. The source of the sample is a study of cytomegalovirus exposure and HLA in healthy donors. Study in general: Genetic ancestry analysis placed around 76% of the 398 donors that were genotyped in the Caucasian-associated cluster. Notes on the study in general: With further analysis later on, most CMV-associated TCR beta chains appeared HLA-restricted. One later analysis reportedly identified an Asian-associated ancestry cluster that showed fewer N-insertions than the roughly 720-donor mean. Cytomegalovirus-associated status was assigned to about 180 TCR beta chains.

This clonotype was sampled from a human donor in good health. The sequencing input was PBMCs.

Here the CDR3 reads CASSYRGPPNYGYTF. As DNA, the CDR3 is TGTGCCAGCAGTTACAGGGGGCCCCCTAACTATGGCTACACCTTC. This chain connects TRBV6-6 to TRBJ1-2, with 7 positions matching TRBD1. J gave up 0 bases and V 2 bases, and 3 bases lay outside the gene matches. Germline CDR1 and CDR2: MNHNY and SVGAGI (reference sequence). The CDR3 spans 15 residues.